These T cell receptor beta chains were read from a single sample in a study of response to subunit inactivated influenza vaccine. Via MiXCR, TCRdb re-called the RT-PCR reads, giving one row per CDR3 protein. Of roughly 500,000 distinct CDR3 sequences detected, under 25% appear once; the ten largest clones hold approximately 2.9%. This sample was shared with a second study, whose subject was T cells expressing NK-cell markers.

Sequenced here: CD4+ T cells sorted from PBMCs, sampled roughly 12 days after vaccination. The source is a man aged 50 to 60 who received an inactivated influenza vaccine. The CDR3 runs from the conserved cysteine through the conserved F or W. D genes are given only for firm matches. The size entry is marked missing in some rows and otherwise reads once, few, many or a size class.

D,V,size,J,DNA,CDR3
TRBD2,TRBV12-3/TRBV12-4,NA,TRBJ2-7,TGTGCCAGCAGTTCGCCCGCCGGGGGGGGGTCGTACGAGCAGTACTTC,CASSSPAGGGSYEQYF
NA,TRBV2,NA,TRBJ2-2,TGTGCCAGCAGTGAAGGGCGGTTTAACACCGGGGAGCTGTTTTTT,CASSEGRFNTGELFF
NA,TRBV7-2,NA,TRBJ2-3,TGTGCCAGCAGTCCCGGCCTGAGGTCGGGCACAGATACGCAGTATTTT,CASSPGLRSGTDTQYF
NA,TRBV29-1,NA,TRBJ2-3,TGCAGCGTTGATCCGACCCTCACAGATACGCAGTATTTT,CSVDPTLTDTQYF
NA,TRBV5-3,NA,TRBJ2-2,TGTGCCAGAAGGAGGGGGAGATCCGGGGTCGGGGAAAACACCGGGGAGCTGTTTTTT,CARRRGRSGVGENTGELFF
NA,TRBV27,NA,TRBJ1-2,TGTGCCAGCAGTCGGGGACTGAGCTATGGCTACACCTTC,CASSRGLSYGYTF
NA,TRBV2,NA,TRBJ1-1,TGTGCCGATGGGGGGGCGGTGAACACTGAAGCTTTCTTT,CADGGAVNTEAFF
TRBD2,TRBV7-9,NA,TRBJ2-1,TGTGCCAGCAGCCACGGGGCGGGAGGCAATGAGCAGTTCTTC,CASSHGAGGNEQFF
TRBD2,TRBV20-1,few,TRBJ2-7,TGCAGTGCCACCCCGGGGGCGGGGGGTCTATCCTACGAGCAGTACTTC,CSATPGAGGLSYEQYF
TRBD1,TRBV7-9,few,TRBJ2-5,TGTGCCAGCAGCTTACCAGGGGGCGGAGTGACCCAGTACTTC,CASSLPGGGVTQYF
NA,TRBV7-2,few,TRBJ2-1,TGTGCCAGCAGCCTCGCGGGACGGGAGCAGTTCTTC,CASSLAGREQFF
TRBD1,TRBV28,NA,TRBJ1-6,TGTGCCAGCAGAATGACAGGGGCCCTCCACTTT,CASRMTGALHF
NA,TRBV7-9,few,TRBJ2-1,TGTGCCAGCAGCCGATTAGGGGGACAATATTACAATGAGCAGTTCTTC,CASSRLGGQYYNEQFF
TRBD1,TRBV20-1,NA,TRBJ1-4,TGCAGTGCAACAGGGGCGGCTAATGAAAAACTGTTTTTT,CSATGAANEKLFF
NA,TRBV7-2,NA,TRBJ2-2,TGTGCCAGCAGCTTAGGGCGGTTCACCGGGGAGCTGTTTTTT,CASSLGRFTGELFF
NA,TRBV12-3/TRBV12-4,many,TRBJ1-2,TGTGCCAGCACCAACCCCCCCGGATACTATGGCTACACCTTC,CASTNPPGYYGYTF
NA,TRBV24-1,NA,TRBJ2-3,TGTGCCACCAGTATGAGCGGCGGTAGCACAGATACGCAGTATTTT,CATSMSGGSTDTQYF
TRBD2,TRBV2,few,TRBJ2-1,TGTGCCAGCAGTGGTACTAGCGGGTATGGTAATGAGCAGTTCTTC,CASSGTSGYGNEQFF
NA,TRBV20-1,few,TRBJ1-4,TGCAGTGCTAGACAGGGAGGGCGCGAAAAACTGTTTTTT,CSARQGGREKLFF
NA,TRBV10-3,NA,TRBJ2-2,TGTGCCATCAGGGCTAGCGCGTCATTATTGGACACCGGGGAGCTGTTTTTT,CAIRASASLLDTGELFF
TRBD1,TRBV5-1,NA,TRBJ2-3,TGCGCCAGCAGCGTGGGACAGGCGACAGATACGCAGTATTTT,CASSVGQATDTQYF
TRBD2,TRBV7-2,few,TRBJ2-1,TGTGCCAGCAGCTTAGCGGGTAGCGGGATCGCCAATGAGCAGTTCTTC,CASSLAGSGIANEQFF
TRBD2,TRBV5-1,many,TRBJ2-1,TGCGCCAGCAGCAGAACTAGCGTGAGCTCCTACAATGAGCAGTTCTTC,CASSRTSVSSYNEQFF
TRBD2,TRBV7-3,NA,TRBJ2-7,TGTGCCAGCAGCGCAACTAGCGGGAGGGCCTCCGAGCAGTACTTC,CASSATSGRASEQYF
NA,TRBV12-3/TRBV12-4,NA,TRBJ1-1,TGTGCCAGCAGTTTAGGGCGGGGTCCGCGCACTGAAGCTTTCTTT,CASSLGRGPRTEAFF
NA,TRBV3-1,NA,TRBJ1-2,TGTGCCAGCAGCCAAGAGGGCAGGCGCGGCTACACCTTC,CASSQEGRRGYTF